Detailed here is one T cell receptor beta chain. Its antigen remains unknown. The record originates from a study of T cell repertoires in cytomegalovirus infection. Study in general: Epitope selection comprised recently identified HLA-C-restricted CMV epitopes and well-studied HLA-B-restricted CMV epitopes. Based on public TCR beta signatures, there were indications of CMV infection and of a matching HLA type. Study findings and constraints: Carriers of CMV and the relevant HLA type were discriminated by public TCR beta frequency. Dominating the ex vivo response were TCR beta clonotypes that were CMV-specific and HLA-C-restricted.

Germline lookup yields CDR1 MDHEN and CDR2 SYDVKM. V lost 5 bases to trimming and J lost 4 bases; unmatched junction nucleotides: 10. The CDR3 totals 15 residues. TCRdb processed the reads anew with MiXCR; each CDR3 protein has one entry. The repertoire holds roughly 990,000 distinct CDR3 sequences, with around 30% as singletons. The V and J genes are TRBV28 and TRBJ2-7, with 8 bases lining up with TRBD1. Sequencing was performed on cultured CD8+ T cells from PBMCs, taken from culture after CMV antigen stimulation. This receptor was obtained from a human donor in good health (CMV status not recorded). Some clones in this sample may be carry-over from other donors' samples. The CDR3 loop is CASSPDRGDKYEQYV. DNA for the CDR3: TGTGCCAGCAGTCCCGACAGGGGCGATAAGTACGAGCAGTACGTC.